Shown below are 20 T cell receptor beta chains from a single sample sequenced in a study of radiation and T cells in renal cell carcinoma. Treatment: treatment-naive control, cytoreductive nephrectomy. TCRdb keeps only in-frame clones here, not all; method: immunoSEQ multiplex PCR. The repertoire holds 24,000 or so clones, with roughly 60% as singletons. Specimen: tumor tissue, collected from a patient whose treatment was nephrectomy without radiotherapy. These receptors were collected from a middle-aged man with renal cell carcinoma.

V and J are TRBV27 and TRBJ1-5; D is unresolved. V lost 1 base, J lost 5 bases, and 12 bases lay in between. The germline V gene encodes CDR1 MNHEY and CDR2 SMNVEV (reference sequence). This CDR3 comprises 15 residues. In DNA, the CDR3 is TGTGCCAGCAGTTTATGGGGAGCCCCCTATCAGCCCCAGCATTTT. This encodes CASSLWGAPYQPQHF.

The CDR3 nucleotides are TGTGCCAGCAGTTTCACTCAGGGGGGGTATCAGCCCCAGCATTTT. Amino acids: CASSFTQGGYQPQHF. V usage is TRBV28 and J usage is TRBJ1-5, with 7 bases identical to TRBD1. V was clipped by 3 bases and J by 5 bases; unmatched bases: 7. Germline V lookup: CDR1 MDHEN, CDR2 SYDVKM. The CDR3 covers 15 residues.

There are a few counts of this clone. The chain links TRBV7-2 to TRBJ2-1; D unresolved. CDR3 size: 11 residues. V lost 2 bases to trimming and J lost 12 bases, with 8 bases between them. Germline loops: CDR1 SGHTA, CDR2 FQGNSA. The DNA of the CDR3 is TGTGCCAGCAGCTTAAGGCGTGGGCAGTTCTTC. This encodes CASSLRRGQFF. Drawing the rest from reference TRBV7-2 and TRBJ2-1, the complete variable domain is GAGVSQSPSNKVTEKGKDVELRCDPISGHTALYWYRQSLGQGLEFLIYFQGNSAPDKSGLPSDRFSAERTGGSVSTLTIQRTQQEDSAVYLCASSLRRGQFFGPGTRLTVL.

The chain joins TRBV29-1 to TRBJ1-3, with 7 nucleotides matching TRBD1. The V segment lost 4 bases and the J segment 10 bases; nucleotides outside the gene matches: 13. This CDR3 comprises 14 residues. CDR1 is SQVTM and CDR2 is ANQGSEA in the germline V gene. The CDR3 coding sequence is TGCAGCGTTGTTGAGACAGGGCCCGCGGGGACCATATATTTT. It translates to CSVVETGPAGTIYF.

This clone appeared a few times. J is TRBJ1-6 and V is TRBV10-3; the D is unclear. Trimming left V 3 bases short and J 5 bases short, with 5 bases between. The CDR3 runs to 13 residues. CDR1 is ENHRY and CDR2 is SYGVKD in the germline V gene. The chain's CDR3 is CAISDQNNSPLHF. DNA of the CDR3: TGTGCCATCAGTGATCAGAATAATTCACCCCTCCACTTT.

This rearrangement joins TRBV6-1 to TRBJ1-1; D remains ambiguous. Germline assignment: CDR1 MNHNS and CDR2 SASEGT. The CDR3 covers 13 residues. Trimming took 0 bases from V and 0 from J, leaving 2 bases between them. CDR3 DNA: TGTGCCAGCAGTGAAGCTATGAACACTGAAGCTTTCTTT. Encoded protein: CASSEAMNTEAFF.

Written as DNA, the CDR3 is TGTGCCAGCAGCTCTGGAGTCAGGGGGCATGGCTACACCTTC. As protein: CASSSGVRGHGYTF. The gene calls are TRBV7-8 and TRBJ1-2, with 8 bases aligning to TRBD1. Germline CDR1 and CDR2: SGHVS and FQNEAQ. This CDR3 has 14 residues. Trimming at V came to 4 bases and at J to 6 bases, leaving 7 bases not matched to a gene.

The chain uses TRBV4-2 and TRBJ2-6; D is undetermined. This CDR3 spans 14 amino acids. Trimming pared 5 bases from V and 0 bases from J, leaving 5 bases between. CDR1 LGHNA and CDR2 YNFKEQ come from the germline V gene. CDR3 nucleotides: TGTGCCAGCAGCGACAACTCTGGGGCCAACGTCCTGACTTTC. Residues: CASSDNSGANVLTF.

The chain recombines TRBV7-9 with TRBJ2-2, with TRBD1 as a possible D gene (6 bases). The CDR3 totals 14 residues. Trimming took 5 bases from V and 5 from J, leaving 12 bases between them. Germline CDR1 and CDR2: SEHNR and FQNEAQ (reference sequence). This CDR3 is CASSITGSTGELFF. CDR3 nucleotide sequence: TGTGCCAGCAGCATTACAGGGTCTACCGGGGAGCTGTTTTTT.

The V call is TRBV5-5, the J call TRBJ1-3; D is undetermined. The V gene's germline CDR1 is SGHKS and CDR2 YYEKEE (reference sequence). V lost 5 bases, J lost 3 bases, and 12 bases lay in between. This CDR3 contains 14 residues. The CDR3 protein is CASSWAGLGNTIYF. CDR3 DNA sequence: TGTGCCAGCAGTTGGGCGGGTCTTGGAAACACCATATATTTT.

This sequence joins TRBV11-3 and TRBJ2-1, with TRBD1 matching over 9 bases. Germline lookup yields CDR1 SGHNT and CDR2 YENEEA. The CDR3 sequence is 14 residues long. V was pared by 5 bases and J by 4 bases, with 3 bases of the junction left unmatched. DNA of the CDR3: TGTGCCAGCAGCCCCGGGACAGGGTACAATGAGCAGTTCTTC. It specifies CASSPGTGYNEQFF.

The chain joins TRBV27 to TRBJ2-7, with 14 bases lining up with TRBD2. V lost 4 bases, J lost 6 bases, and 2 bases stayed unmatched. CDR1 and CDR2 (germline): MNHEY, SMNVEV (reference sequence). The CDR3 loop spans 14 amino acids. The CDR3 DNA sequence: TGTGCCAGCAGTTGGACTAGCGGGAGGTCCGAGCAGTACTTC. It is translated as CASSWTSGRSEQYF.

V usage is TRBV4-3 and J usage is TRBJ2-3, with D tentatively TRBD1 (6 bases). Trimming removed 0 bases from V and 6 bases from J, with 16 bases in between. CDR3 length: 16 amino acids. Germline V gene data show CDR1 as LGHNA and CDR2 as YSLEER. This chain's CDR3 is CASSQERTEQGDTQYF. CDR3 nucleotide sequence: TGCGCCAGCAGCCAAGAACGGACAGAGCAAGGGGATACGCAGTATTTT.

This CDR3 is CASSWTGGWGYTF. CDR3 coding DNA: TGTGCCAGCAGTTGGACAGGGGGCTGGGGCTACACCTTC. The V call is TRBV28, the J call TRBJ1-2; TRBD1 matches at 11 bases. V shed 4 bases, J shed 8 bases, and the junction held 3 bases outside the gene matches. CDR1 is MDHEN, CDR2 SYDVKM, per germline. The CDR3 loop spans 13 amino acids.

The genes are TRBV29-1 and TRBJ2-3; the match to TRBD2 covers 7 bases. V was pared by 6 bases and J by 2 bases, with 5 bases of the junction left unmatched. CDR1 is SQVTM, CDR2 ANQGSEA, per germline. The CDR3 runs to 13 residues. The CDR3 DNA reads TGCAGCGTATGGGGGGGGGTCACAGATACGCAGTATTTT. This sequence encodes CSVWGGVTDTQYF.

This clone was observed once. The genes are TRBV28 and TRBJ2-5; 7 bases line up with TRBD2. Germline CDR1 reads MDHEN; CDR2 reads SYDVKM. The CDR3 extends over 13 amino acids. Trimming at V came to 6 bases and at J to 3 bases, leaving 4 bases not matched to a gene. CDR3 loop: CASSRLAEETQYF. DNA for the CDR3: TGTGCCAGCAGCCGTCTAGCGGAAGAGACCCAGTACTTC.

The rearrangement uses TRBV5-1 and TRBJ2-7; 15 nucleotides match TRBD2. V was pared by 0 bases and J by 4 bases, with 8 bases of the junction left unmatched. CDR3 length equals 18 residues. The V gene's germline CDR1 is SGHRS and CDR2 YFSETQ. CDR3 DNA: TGCGCCAGCAGCTTGGGGCCGGGACTAGCGGGGGGTCAATACGAGCAGTACGTC. It yields the protein CASSLGPGLAGGQYEQYV.

The V gene is TRBV9, the J gene TRBJ1-2; 9 nucleotides match TRBD1. The germline gives CDR1 SGDLS, CDR2 YYNGEE. Trimming cost V 5 bases and J 4 bases; bases outside gene matches: 6. The CDR3 sequence is 14 residues long. The CDR3 loop is CASSGQGSIYGYTF. The CDR3 nucleotides read TGTGCCAGCAGTGGACAGGGGAGCATCTATGGCTACACCTTC.

This chain connects TRBV11-3 to TRBJ2-1, with 8 bases identical to TRBD2. Per the germline V gene, CDR1 is SGHNT and CDR2 is YENEEA. The V and J ends lost 4 bases and 7 bases, in that order; junction bases with no gene match: 6. The CDR3 loop spans 14 amino acids. The CDR3 nucleotides are TGTGCCAGCAGCTCCGGGACTAGGACTAATGAGCAGTTCTTC. This translates into CASSSGTRTNEQFF.

The rearrangement joins TRBV10-2 to TRBJ2-3; TRBD2 matches at 11 bases. V was clipped by 7 bases and J by 0 bases; unmatched bases: 3. Per germline, CDR1 WSHSY and CDR2 SAAADI. This CDR3 has 15 amino acids. CDR3: CASKTSGISTDTQYF. As DNA, the CDR3 is TGCGCCAGCAAGACTAGCGGGATCAGCACAGATACGCAGTATTTT.